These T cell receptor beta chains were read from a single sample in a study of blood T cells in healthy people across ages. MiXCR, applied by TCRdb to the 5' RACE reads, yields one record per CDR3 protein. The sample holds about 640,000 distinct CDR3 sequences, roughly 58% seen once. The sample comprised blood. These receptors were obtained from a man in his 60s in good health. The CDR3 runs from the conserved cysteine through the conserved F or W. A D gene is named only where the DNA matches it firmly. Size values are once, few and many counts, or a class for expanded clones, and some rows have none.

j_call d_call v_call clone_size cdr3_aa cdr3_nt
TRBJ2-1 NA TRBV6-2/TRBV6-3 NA CASSPDLGNEQFF TGTGCCAGCAGTCCAGACCTCGGCAATGAGCAGTTCTTC
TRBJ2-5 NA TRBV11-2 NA CASSLDVSGRSEQYF TGTGCCAGCAGCTTAGATGTTAGCGGACGGAGTGAGCAGTACTTC
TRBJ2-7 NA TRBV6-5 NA CASSYSQGYEQYF TGTGCCAGCAGTTACTCGCAGGGGTACGAGCAGTACTTC
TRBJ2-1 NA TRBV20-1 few CSASHPLGGTFNEQFF TGCAGTGCTAGTCACCCCTTAGGGGGGACGTTCAATGAGCAGTTCTTC
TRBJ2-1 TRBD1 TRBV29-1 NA CSFSTGGRYEQFF TGCAGCTTCAGTACAGGGGGCAGGTACGAGCAGTTCTTC
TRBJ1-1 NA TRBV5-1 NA CASSLAGGMNTEAFF TGCGCCAGCAGCTTGGCCGGGGGTATGAACACTGAAGCTTTCTTT
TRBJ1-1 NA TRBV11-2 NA CAGGADEAFF TGTGCCGGGGGGGCAGATGAAGCTTTCTTT
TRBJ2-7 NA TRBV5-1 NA CASSLATGADYSYEQYF TGCGCCAGCAGCTTGGCTACGGGGGCAGACTACTCCTACGAGCAGTACTTC
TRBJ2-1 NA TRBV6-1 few CASSRLQVNEQFF TGTGCCAGCAGTAGGTTACAAGTCAATGAGCAGTTCTTC
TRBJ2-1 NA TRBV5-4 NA CASSPTGPNEQFF TGTGCCAGCAGCCCGACAGGCCCCAATGAGCAGTTCTTC
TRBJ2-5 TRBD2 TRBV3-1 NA CASATSGAETQYF TGTGCCAGTGCGACTAGCGGGGCGGAGACCCAGTACTTC
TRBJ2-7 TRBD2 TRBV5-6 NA CASSSIAGDREQYF TGTGCCAGCAGCTCCATAGCGGGGGACCGGGAGCAGTACTTC
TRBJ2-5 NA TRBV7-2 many CASSLDPGYQETQYF TGTGCCAGCAGCTTAGACCCTGGGTACCAAGAGACCCAGTACTTC
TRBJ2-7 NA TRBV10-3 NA CAISRDIGYEQYF TGTGCCATCAGTAGGGACATAGGCTACGAGCAGTACTTC
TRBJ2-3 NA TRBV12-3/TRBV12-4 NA CASETADTQYF TGTGCCAGCGAAACGGCAGATACGCAGTATTTT
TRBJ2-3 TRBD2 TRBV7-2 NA CASSLQAGGQSTDTQYF TGTGCCAGCAGCTTACAAGCGGGGGGGCAGAGCACAGATACGCAGTATTTT
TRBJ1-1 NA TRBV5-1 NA CASSLALANTEAFF TGCGCCAGCAGCTTGGCCTTAGCGAACACTGAAGCTTTCTTT
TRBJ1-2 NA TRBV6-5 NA CASSPNANYGYTF TGTGCCAGCAGTCCGAACGCCAACTATGGCTACACCTTC
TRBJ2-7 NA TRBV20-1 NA CSAIPGGESYEQYF TGCAGTGCCATACCGGGCGGGGAATCCTACGAGCAGTACTTC